Presented here are 30 T cell receptor beta chains from one specimen sequenced in a study of tumor and adjacent non-tumor tissue in lung cancer. No cell sorting was done before RNA was extracted from the tissue. A modified ARM-PCR protocol with three rounds of nested PCR amplified TCRbeta. TCRdb independently ran MiXCR on the multiplex PCR reads; one entry per CDR3 protein. Of 200,000 to 250,000 distinct CDR3 sequences detected, around 70% appear once; the ten largest clones hold almost 25%. Source material: lung tumor tissue. These receptors originate from a man aged 55 to 70 with non-small cell lung cancer.

This rearrangement joins TRBV12-3 or TRBV12-4 to TRBJ1-1, with D unclear. The CDR3 consists of 14 residues. Written as DNA, the CDR3 is TGTGTCATCAGTTTTTGGTTCTCAAACACTGAAGCTTTCTTT. Translated: CVISFWFSNTEAFF.

The chain combines TRBV20-1 with TRBJ2-7; the D call may be TRBD1 or TRBD2 (6 bases each). TRBJ2-1 matches the DNA end more closely, so the J call is doubtful. Germline V gene lookup returns CDR1 DFQATT and CDR2 SNEGSKA (reference sequence). The CDR3 totals 14 residues. CDR3 loop: CSARPTQGRHEQFF. CDR3 bases: TGCAGTGCTAGACCGACTCAGGGGAGGCACGAGCAGTTCTTC.

This clonotype occurred once. The chain joins TRBV11-2 to TRBJ2-1; unclear D gene. The CDR3 length is 16 residues. CDR1 is SGHAT and CDR2 is FQNNGV in the germline V gene. CDR3 amino acids: CGSSPQSRSSYNEQFF. The CDR3 nucleotides read TGTGGTAGCAGCCCACAGTCTAGGAGCTCCTACAATGAGCAGTTCTTC.

Worth noting for this clonotype: A much bigger clone sits one base away, suggesting this may be a read error. The rearrangement uses TRBV4-2 and TRBJ1-6, with a weak D call TRBD1 (5 bases). Germline loops: CDR1 LGHNA, CDR2 YNFKEQ. The CDR3 extends over 15 amino acids. In DNA form, the CDR3 reads TGTACCAGCAGCCATGTCAGGGAGGATAATTCACCCCTCCACTTT. This translates into CTSSHVREDNSPLHF.

This clonotype occurred once. The chain uses TRBV20-1 and TRBJ2-1; 10 nucleotides align to TRBD2. Trimming at V came to 6 bases and at J to 7 bases, leaving 18 bases not matched to a gene. The germline V gene encodes CDR1 DFQATT and CDR2 SNEGSKA (reference sequence). The CDR3 has 17 amino acids. CDR3: CSACPGTSDMTYNEQFF. CDR3 nucleotide sequence: TGCAGTGCCTGTCCCGGGACTAGCGACATGACGTATAATGAGCAGTTCTTC.

About this clonotype: This could be a read error, since a much larger clone is one nucleotide away. The V and J genes are TRBV29-1 and TRBJ1-1, with D maybe TRBD1 (5 bases). The CDR3 has 13 amino acids. Germline lookup yields CDR1 SQVTM and CDR2 ANQGSEA. With 7 bases removed from V and 4 bases from J, the gap between germline ends came to 16 bases. This CDR3 is CSATIGVGTEAFF. In DNA form, the CDR3 reads TGCAGCGCGACGATAGGGGTTGGCACTGAAGCTTTCTTT.

A remark on this clonotype: This may be a read error, as it is one base from a much larger clone. The chain carries TRBV20-1 and TRBJ2-7, with a weak D call TRBD2 (6 bases). CDR1 and CDR2 from the germline V gene are DFQATT and SNEGSKA (reference sequence). The germline V and J ends were trimmed by 0 bases and 1 base, with 13 bases remaining between them. The CDR3 runs to 15 residues. CDR3 in amino acids: CSARDGDCRSYEQYF. The CDR3 DNA is TGCAGTGCTAGAGATGGGGACTGCAGATCCTACGAGCAGTACTTC.

This CDR3 is CASSLNQNTETFF. CDR3 in DNA: TGTGCCAGCAGCTTAAATCAGAACACTGAAACCTTCTTT. This sequence joins TRBV11-3 and TRBJ1-1, with unresolved D. Deletions cut 2 bases from V and 14 bases from J, with 18 bases between. The CDR3 runs 13 residues. Germline values: CDR1 SGHNT, CDR2 YENEEA.

Remarks on this clonotype: Just one base apart from a much larger clone, this may be a read error. This sequence joins TRBV4-1 and TRBJ1-3; the D is unclear. The CDR3 extends over 17 amino acids. The V gene's germline CDR1 is MGHRA and CDR2 YSYEKL. Trimming removed 3 bases at V and 2 bases at J, with 17 bases between. For the CDR3, the DNA is TGCGCCAGCAGCCATCCGCACAGTGAACGCCCTGGAAACACCATATATTTT. As protein: CASSHPHSERPGNTIYF.

On this clonotype itself: A much larger clone differs from this one at a single base, so this may be a read error. V and J are TRBV20-1 and TRBJ1-1; D gene uncertain. V lost 7 bases and J 6 bases, leaving 18 bases between the germline ends. The CDR3 runs to 13 residues. Germline V gives CDR1 DFQATT, CDR2 SNEGSKA (reference sequence). The CDR3 sequence: CSVLDGERAEAFF. DNA of the CDR3: TGCAGTGTCCTGGACGGGGAGAGGGCTGAAGCTTTCTTT.

With respect to this clonotype: As the CDR3 is not closed by the conserved phenylalanine or tryptophan, this likely results from a read error. The limits of the CDR3 on the DNA are not certain, so only TCRdb's listed CDR3 is given. V and J are TRBV11-2 and TRBJ2-1; the DNA was not compared with TRBD1, the D call given in the table. CDR1 is SGHAT and CDR2 is FQNNGV in the germline V gene. The CDR3 is 15 amino acids long, termini counted. CDR3 sequence reads: CASSLNPSSGAEQLL.

In regard to this clonotype: At one end the junction does not follow the germline gene, possibly because of a read error. V usage is TRBV4-3 and J usage is TRBJ1-1; TRBD1 aligns across 8 bases. Germline assignment: CDR1 LGHNA and CDR2 YSLEER. The CDR3 is 16 residues long. The CDR3 DNA reads as TGCGTCAGCAGCCAAGACTCGACAGGGGTGAACACTGAAGCTTTCTTC. It translates to CVSSQDSTGVNTEAFF.

This clonotype is a singleton in its sample. A clone one base away is much larger, so this may be a read error. The chain recombines TRBV20-1 with TRBJ2-7, with TRBD2 as a possible D gene (6 bases). The CDR3 sequence is 14 residues long. Germline-derived CDR1 and CDR2 are DFQATT and SNEGSKA (reference sequence). CDR3 residues: CSAPPGLSSYKQYF. The CDR3 nucleotides are TGCAGTGCACCACCTGGACTAAGCTCCTACAAGCAGTACTTC.

The chain recombines TRBV30 with TRBJ2-7, with D unresolved. Germline assignment: CDR1 GTSNPN and CDR2 SVGIG (reference sequence). Trimming removed 4 bases from V and 5 bases from J, with 9 bases in between. The CDR3 is 11 residues long. The CDR3 is CAWMWGHEQYF. The DNA of the CDR3 is TGTGCCTGGATGTGGGGTCACGAGCAGTACTTC.

The genes are TRBV6-1 and TRBJ2-7, with a tentative D call TRBD2 (6 bases). V dropped 2 bases and J dropped 1 base, with 12 bases sitting between them. The CDR3 consists of 15 residues. CDR1 MNHNS and CDR2 SASEGT come from the germline V gene. The CDR3 DNA follows: TGTGCCAGCAGTGAAATGGTAGCGGTTTCCTACGAGCAGTACTTC. Translating it yields CASSEMVAVSYEQYF.

The rearrangement uses TRBV10-3 and TRBJ2-5; 13 bases are shared with TRBD2. The CDR3 sequence is 16 residues long. CDR1 is ENHRY and CDR2 is SYGVKD in the germline V gene. Unmatched junction bases numbered 4, after V lost 5 bases and J lost 1 base. The CDR3: CAISKGTSGVQETQYF. CDR3 DNA: TGTGCCATCAGTAAAGGGACTAGCGGGGTCCAAGAGACCCAGTACTTC.

This clonotype was counted only a few times. Because the CDR3 is missing its conserved closing phenylalanine or tryptophan, this is likely a read error. The chain joins TRBV11-1 to TRBJ1-2; the match to TRBD1 covers 7 bases. Germline V gives CDR1 SGHAT, CDR2 FQDESV (reference sequence). The trim removed 9 bases at V and 2 bases at J, leaving 9 bases unmatched. This CDR3 spans 14 amino acids. For the CDR3, the DNA is TGTGCCAGTAGCCCAGGGACAGCAAACTATGGCTACACCATC. It translates to CASSPGTANYGYTI.

J is TRBJ1-1 and V is TRBV2, with 8 bases lining up with TRBD1. V lost 7 bases to trimming and J lost 3 bases; unmatched junction nucleotides: 4. CDR3 length: 13 amino acids. CDR1 is SNHLY, CDR2 FYNNEI, per germline. This CDR3 reads CASKEQGDTEAFF. The CDR3 region has the DNA TGTGCCAGCAAGGAACAGGGGGACACTGAAGCTTTCTTT.

Concerning this clonotype itself: A read error may account for a junction end that differs from germline. The V and J genes are TRBV29-1 and TRBJ2-2; 7 bases line up with TRBD1. This CDR3 spans 13 amino acids. Germline V gives CDR1 SQVTM, CDR2 ANQGSEA. The CDR3 loop reads CIVGRGNPGELFF. The DNA of the CDR3 is TGCATCGTTGGCAGGGGGAACCCCGGGGAGCTGTTTTTT.

This clonotype has a count of ten or more. This chain uses TRBV6-2 or TRBV6-3 with TRBJ2-7; 9 bases are shared with TRBD2. V lost 7 bases and J lost 5; bases outside the gene matches: 9. The CDR3 spans 14 residues. The V gene's germline CDR1 is MNHEY and CDR2 SVGEGT. CDR3 sequence (DNA): TGTGCCAGCATGAACCGGGGACTAGCAAACGAGCAGTACTTC. Amino acids: CASMNRGLANEQYF.

The V and J genes are TRBV6-1 and TRBJ2-2, with a possible D match to TRBD2 (6 bases). The germline CDR1 and CDR2 sequences are MNHNS and SASEGT. The CDR3 spans 16 residues. The CDR3 nucleotides are TGTACTAGCAGTGAACGGCGGATGGAGAACACCGGGGAGCTGTTTTTT. Its protein is CTSSERRMENTGELFF.

This clonotype has only one observation. The chain is built from TRBV5-1 and TRBJ1-2; 11 nucleotides line up with TRBD1. Germline V lookup: CDR1 SGHRS, CDR2 YFSETQ. V lost 3 bases to trimming and J lost 6 bases; unmatched junction nucleotides: 1. This CDR3 has 13 amino acids. DNA for the CDR3: TGCGCCAGCAGCTGGGACAGGGGGAATGGCTACACCTTC. Translating it yields CASSWDRGNGYTF.

V gene TRBV28 combines with J gene TRBJ1-3, with D maybe TRBD1 (5 bases). The ends were cut back, 5 bases at V and 4 bases at J, with 9 bases in the middle. Looked up from germline, CDR1 is MDHEN and CDR2 is SYDVKM. CDR3 length: 13 residues. CDR3 nucleotide sequence: TGTGCCAGCAGTAGTAGGACAGGAAACACCATATATTTT. Its protein product is CASSSRTGNTIYF.

In its sample, this clonotype was seen many times. The rearrangement uses TRBV7-8 and TRBJ2-7; possibly TRBD1 or TRBD2 for D (5 bases each). Trimming left V 5 bases short and J 2 bases short, with 13 bases between. The CDR3 totals 14 residues. Germline-derived CDR1 and CDR2 are SGHVS and FQNEAQ. The CDR3 nucleotides are TGTGCCAGCAGCGCTGAGAGGGGACCCTACGAGCAGTACTTC. Translation gives CASSAERGPYEQYF.

About this clonotype itself: This clone may be a read error of a much larger clone one base away. No conserved phenylalanine or tryptophan is present at the end of the CDR3, so a read error is the likely explanation. The rearrangement links TRBV12-3 or TRBV12-4 to TRBJ2-7, with D maybe TRBD1 (5 bases). This CDR3 has 12 amino acids. V lost 4 bases, J lost 6 bases, and 10 bases lay in between. The CDR3 DNA reads as TGTGCCAGCAGTTCCAGGGTGGGCGAGCAGTACATC. Protein: CASSSRVGEQYI.

Comment on this clonotype: The junction and the germline gene differ at one end; a read error may be behind it. This chain uses TRBV20-1 with TRBJ1-5; possible D gene TRBD1, 5 bases. The CDR3 totals 13 residues. Germline V gene lookup returns CDR1 DFQATT and CDR2 SNEGSKA (reference sequence). Written as DNA, the CDR3 is TGCATTGCTAGCGGGGCAGGGAATCAACCCCAGCATTTT. The encoded protein is CIASGAGNQPQHF.

This clonotype was observed a handful of times. Being one base from a much bigger clone, this may be a read error. The gene calls are TRBV11-2 and TRBJ1-1; no definite D call. The CDR3 sequence is 13 residues long. Looked up from germline, CDR1 is SGHAT and CDR2 is FQNNGV. The CDR3 sequence: CTSSLETKEAAFF. CDR3 in DNA: TGTACCAGCAGCTTAGAAACAAAGGAGGCGGCTTTCTTT.

Note on this clonotype: A read error may explain this, as a much larger clone is one base away. The chain carries TRBV6-1 and TRBJ1-1; D unclear. Trimming stripped 11 bases from V and 2 bases from J, with 9 bases between. Germline lookup yields CDR1 MNHNS and CDR2 SASEGT. The CDR3 contains 11 residues. The CDR3 spells CASRCNTEAFF. In DNA form, the CDR3 reads TGTGCCTCGAGGTGTAACACTGAAGCTTTCTTT.

CDR3 region: CSAKGPGAATEQFF. The CDR3 region has the DNA TGCAGTGCTAAAGGTCCTGGAGCCGCCACGGAGCAGTTCTTC. The chain combines TRBV20-1 with TRBJ2-1; D ambiguous. This CDR3 region has 14 residues. The germline V and J ends were trimmed by 4 bases and 10 bases, with 20 bases remaining between them. Germline V gene data show CDR1 as DFQATT and CDR2 as SNEGSKA (reference sequence).

V is TRBV9 and J is TRBJ2-3; D is possibly TRBD2 (6 bases). The CDR3 runs to 14 residues. In germline, CDR1 is SGDLS, CDR2 YYNGEE. Trimming removed 0 bases at V and 9 bases at J, with 14 bases between. The CDR3 sequence is CASSVAEGRETQYF. The CDR3 nucleotides read TGTGCCAGCAGCGTAGCGGAGGGAAGGGAAACGCAGTATTTT.